This TCR beta chain was observed in a study of OX40 agonist ivuxolimab in advanced cancers. Study-wide background: Among those enrolled, mean age was roughly 62 years (range about 23 to 79) and approximately 80% were male. Study-level points and caveats: In the 0.1 to 3.0 mg/kg range, CD4+ and CD8+ blood T cells had expanded clonally by week 6.

Regarding this clone: As yet, its antigen is unknown.

It was autoimmune disease history or systemic immunosuppression that excluded patients. Trimming left V 9 bases short and J 5 bases short, with 15 bases between. CDR3 length: 13 amino acids. The germline gives CDR1 SGHRS, CDR2 YFSETQ. Sequenced by immunoSEQ multiplex PCR; TCRdb stores in-frame clones only, minus some. The repertoire holds some 37,000 clones, with 65% to 90% as singletons. This sequence originates from an adult with an advanced solid tumor such as melanoma, head and neck, liver or kidney cancer. This chain joins TRBV5-1 and TRBJ1-5; D is perhaps TRBD1 (6 bases). The sequencing used CD4+ or CD8+ T cells sorted from blood, collected in a trial of the OX40 agonist ivuxolimab. In nucleotides, the CDR3 is TGCGCCATACAGGGTGACATCGATCAGCCCCAGCATTTT. Encoded protein: CAIQGDIDQPQHF.